This passage covers 11 T cell receptor beta chains from one sample sequenced in a study of T cells in Graves' hyperthyroidism and ophthalmopathy. Amplified TCR beta CDR3 regions derived from RNA transcripts. RT-PCR in the first round (using the HTBI primer set) targeted the TCR CDR3. In TCRdb, the multiplex PCR reads were re-called with MiXCR into one record per CDR3 protein. The table records approximately 210,000 distinct CDR3 sequences, about 15% of them present only once. Specimen: blood. Source of these receptors: a man aged 45-65 years with Graves' hyperthyroidism.

This clonotype was recorded a few times. The chain combines TRBV18 with TRBJ2-6, with no clear D. CDR1 and CDR2 (germline): KGHSH, LQKENI. The CDR3 has 16 residues. V was shortened by 2 bases and J by 1 base, with 9 bases between the two germline ends. The CDR3 region has the DNA TGTGCCAGCTCACCAAGTTTAGGGTCTGGGGCCAACGTCCTGACTTTC. Translated: CASSPSLGSGANVLTF.

The CDR3: CSVEVRASGDNEQFF. CDR3 nucleotide sequence: TGCAGCGTTGAAGTACGGGCTAGCGGGGACAATGAGCAGTTCTTC. The chain combines TRBV29-1 with TRBJ2-1; 9 nucleotides agree with TRBD2. The CDR3 is made up of 15 amino acids. Germline loops: CDR1 SQVTM, CDR2 ANQGSEA. V was clipped by 1 base and J by 5 bases; unmatched bases: 6.

This clonotype came up many times. J is TRBJ2-3 and V is TRBV20-1; no definite D call. Germline values: CDR1 DFQATT, CDR2 SNEGSKA (reference sequence). The CDR3 length is 12 residues. Trimming took off 4 bases at V and 3 bases at J, with 8 bases between the two ends. This CDR3 is CSATYLTDTQYF. The CDR3 region has the DNA TGCAGTGCTACCTACCTGACAGATACGCAGTATTTT.

This clonotype came up a few times. The V call is TRBV6-1, the J call TRBJ2-2; 9 nucleotides line up with TRBD2. Germline-derived CDR1 and CDR2 are MNHNS and SASEGT. The CDR3 runs to 16 residues. V trimming: 7 bases; J trimming: 6 bases; junction bases outside the gene matches: 12. CDR3 coding DNA: TGTGCCAGCATTAATGTTCGTAGCGGGAGCGCCGGGGAGCTGTTTTTT. Translating gives CASINVRSGSAGELFF.

V usage is TRBV7-9 and J usage is TRBJ2-3; D is perhaps TRBD2 (6 bases). CDR3 length equals 17 residues. The V end lost 6 bases, the J end lost 0 bases, and 19 bases lay between the germline ends. Germline V CDR1 and CDR2: SEHNR, FQNEAQ (reference sequence). This CDR3 is CASSHSSGFLSTDTQYF. For the CDR3, the DNA is TGTGCCAGCAGTCATAGTAGCGGATTCCTTAGCACAGATACGCAGTATTTT.

This clonotype was found many times. The chain couples TRBV24-1 to TRBJ2-3, with D perhaps matching TRBD1 or TRBD2 (5 bases each). Germline V gene sequence: CDR1 KGHDR, CDR2 SFDVKD. Trimming left V 4 bases short and J 0 bases short, with 10 bases between. The CDR3 sequence is 15 residues long. The DNA of the CDR3 is TGTGCCACCAGTGACCCCGGGACCAGCACAGATACGCAGTATTTT. Residues: CATSDPGTSTDTQYF.

This clonotype showed up many times. CDR3 DNA sequence: TGCAGTGCTCTACAGGGAAGCCAGCCCCAGCATTTT. Its translation: CSALQGSQPQHF. This rearrangement joins TRBV20-1 to TRBJ1-5; weak D call: TRBD1 (6 bases). V was pared by 5 bases and J by 7 bases, with 12 bases between. CDR3 length: 12 residues. The V gene's germline CDR1 is DFQATT and CDR2 SNEGSKA (reference sequence).

The rearrangement links TRBV12-3 or TRBV12-4 to TRBJ2-7, with 8 bases lining up with TRBD1. The CDR3 extends over 15 amino acids. J lost 1 base, V lost 6 bases, and 8 bases had no gene match. Here the CDR3 reads CASSPGDRWSYEQYF. Written as DNA, the CDR3 is TGTGCCAGCAGCCCCGGGGACAGGTGGTCCTACGAGCAGTACTTC.

This clonotype was recorded at least ten times. V usage is TRBV7-2 and J usage is TRBJ2-1; D unclear. The ends were cut back, 0 bases at V and 5 bases at J, with 11 bases in the middle. There are 15 residues in the CDR3. CDR1 is SGHTA, CDR2 FQGNSA, per germline. The CDR3 sequence: CASSLATALHNEQFF. The CDR3 DNA reads as TGTGCCAGCAGCTTAGCTACTGCACTTCACAATGAGCAGTTCTTC.

Many counts were recorded for this clonotype. The chain uses TRBV4-3 and TRBJ2-2; no firm D call. Germline V gene lookup returns CDR1 LGHNA and CDR2 YSLEER. The V gene lost 0 bases and the J gene lost 0 bases, with 5 bases spanning the gap. The CDR3 contains 15 residues. CDR3 region: CASSQDIANTGELFF. CDR3 bases: TGCGCCAGCAGCCAAGATATAGCGAACACCGGGGAGCTGTTTTTT.

This clonotype has at least ten counts. The chain combines TRBV15 with TRBJ2-7; TRBD1 agrees at 7 bases. The trim removed 3 bases at V and 0 bases at J, leaving 5 bases unmatched. Germline V CDR1 and CDR2: LNHNV, YYDKDF (reference sequence). The CDR3 extends over 15 amino acids. CDR3 loop: CATSSSRDSSYEQYF. CDR3 nucleotides: TGTGCCACCAGCAGCTCAAGGGACAGCTCCTACGAGCAGTACTTC.